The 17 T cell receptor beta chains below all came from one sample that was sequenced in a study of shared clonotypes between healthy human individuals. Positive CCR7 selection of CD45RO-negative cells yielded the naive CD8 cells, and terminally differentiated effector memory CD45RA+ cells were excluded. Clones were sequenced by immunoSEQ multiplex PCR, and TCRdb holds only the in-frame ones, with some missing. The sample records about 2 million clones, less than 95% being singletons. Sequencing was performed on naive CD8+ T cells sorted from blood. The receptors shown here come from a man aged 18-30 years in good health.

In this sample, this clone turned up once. In DNA, the CDR3 is TGTGCCAGCAGCGCCAAAGGGAACACCATATATTTT. Encoded protein: CASSAKGNTIYF. This chain joins TRBV5-6 and TRBJ1-3; no definite D call. The germline V gene encodes CDR1 SGHDT and CDR2 YYEEEE. CDR3 size: 12 residues. V lost 4 bases, J lost 7 bases, and 9 bases lay in between.

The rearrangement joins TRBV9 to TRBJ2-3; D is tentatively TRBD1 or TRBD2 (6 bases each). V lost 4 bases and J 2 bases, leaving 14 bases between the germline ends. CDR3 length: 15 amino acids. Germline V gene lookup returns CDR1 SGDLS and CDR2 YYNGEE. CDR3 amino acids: CASSPGASDTDTQYF. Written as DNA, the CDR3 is TGTGCCAGCAGCCCGGGGGCTAGCGACACAGATACGCAGTATTTT.

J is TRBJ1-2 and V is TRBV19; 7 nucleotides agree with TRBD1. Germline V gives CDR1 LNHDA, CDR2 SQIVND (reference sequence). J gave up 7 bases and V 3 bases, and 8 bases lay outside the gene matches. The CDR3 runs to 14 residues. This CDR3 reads CASSIPGGWSGYTF. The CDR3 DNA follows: TGTGCCAGTAGTATTCCAGGGGGATGGAGTGGCTACACCTTC.

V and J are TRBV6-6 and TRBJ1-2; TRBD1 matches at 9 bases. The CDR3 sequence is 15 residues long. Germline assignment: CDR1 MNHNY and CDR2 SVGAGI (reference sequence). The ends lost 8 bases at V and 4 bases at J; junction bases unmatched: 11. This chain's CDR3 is CASAGPTGGIYGYTF. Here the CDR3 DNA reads TGTGCCAGCGCGGGCCCCACAGGGGGCATCTATGGCTACACCTTC.

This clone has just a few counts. CDR3 nucleotides: TGTGCCAGCAGCGAATTGAGGACGGCCACAGATACGCAGTATTTT. Amino acids: CASSELRTATDTQYF. The chain carries TRBV2 and TRBJ2-3; D gene ambiguous. There are 15 residues in the CDR3. V lost 6 bases and J 2 bases, leaving 15 bases between the germline ends. Germline loops: CDR1 SNHLY, CDR2 FYNNEI.

CDR3 region: CASSQDGEGPLAYEQYF. The CDR3 DNA is TGTGCCAGCAGCCAAGATGGAGAGGGGCCTTTGGCCTACGAGCAGTACTTC. This chain uses TRBV4-2 with TRBJ2-7; D may match TRBD1 or TRBD2 (5 bases each). The CDR3 has 17 amino acids. Germline assignment: CDR1 LGHNA and CDR2 YNFKEQ. V lost 0 bases and J lost 2, with 17 bases in between.

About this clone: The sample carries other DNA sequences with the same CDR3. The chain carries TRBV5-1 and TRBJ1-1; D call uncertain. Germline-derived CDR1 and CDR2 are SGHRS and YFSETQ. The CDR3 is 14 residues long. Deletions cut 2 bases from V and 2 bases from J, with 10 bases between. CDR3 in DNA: TGCGCCAGCAGCTTCCGCGGAGAAAACACTGAAGCTTTCTTT. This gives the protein CASSFRGENTEAFF.

CDR3 residues: CASSYSTGPGYTEAFF. The CDR3 bases are TGTGCCAGCAGTTACTCTACAGGGCCAGGGTACACTGAAGCTTTCTTT. The chain combines TRBV6-5 with TRBJ1-1; maybe TRBD1 (6 bases). Deletions cut 0 bases from V and 3 bases from J, with 14 bases between. CDR1 is MNHEY and CDR2 is SVGAGI in the germline V gene. The CDR3 extends over 16 amino acids.

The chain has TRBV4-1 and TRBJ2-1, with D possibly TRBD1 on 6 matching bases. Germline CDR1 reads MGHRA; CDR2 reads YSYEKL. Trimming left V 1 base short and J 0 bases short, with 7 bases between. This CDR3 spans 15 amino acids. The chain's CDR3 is CASSQGQASYNEQFF. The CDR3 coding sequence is TGCGCCAGCAGCCAAGGACAGGCCTCCTACAATGAGCAGTTCTTC.

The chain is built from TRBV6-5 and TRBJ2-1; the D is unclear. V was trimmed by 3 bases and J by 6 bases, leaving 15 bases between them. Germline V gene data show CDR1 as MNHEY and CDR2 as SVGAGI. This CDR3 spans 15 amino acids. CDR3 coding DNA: TGTGCCAGCAGTTATTCAGTAATCTCGCCCAATGAGCAGTTCTTC. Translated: CASSYSVISPNEQFF.

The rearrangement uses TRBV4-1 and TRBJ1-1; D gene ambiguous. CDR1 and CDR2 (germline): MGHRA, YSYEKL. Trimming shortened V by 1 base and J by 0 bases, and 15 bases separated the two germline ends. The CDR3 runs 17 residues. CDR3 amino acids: CASSQGSRLPMNTEAFF. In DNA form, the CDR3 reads TGCGCCAGCAGCCAAGGGTCACGGCTCCCCATGAACACTGAAGCTTTCTTT.

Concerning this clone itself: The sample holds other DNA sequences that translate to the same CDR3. The CDR3 loop is CASSLEAGHTDTQYF. DNA for the CDR3: TGCGCCAGCAGCTTGGAGGCAGGGCACACAGATACGCAGTATTTT. The chain links TRBV5-1 to TRBJ2-3; D might be TRBD1 (5 bases). The CDR3 has 15 amino acids. Germline V gives CDR1 SGHRS, CDR2 YFSETQ. V was shortened by 0 bases and J by 2 bases, with 10 bases between the two germline ends. The full variable domain, completed using reference TRBV5-1 and TRBJ2-3, is KAGVTQTPRYLIKTRGQQVTLSCSPISGHRSVSWYQQTPGQGLQFLFEYFSETQRNKGNFPGRFSGRQFSNSRSEMNVSTLELGDSALYLCASSLEAGHTDTQYFGPGTRLTVL.

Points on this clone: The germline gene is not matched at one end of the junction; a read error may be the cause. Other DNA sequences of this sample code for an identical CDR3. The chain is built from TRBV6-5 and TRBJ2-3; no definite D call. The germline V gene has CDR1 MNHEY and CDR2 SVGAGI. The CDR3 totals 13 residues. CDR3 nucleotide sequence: TGTGCCAGCGGCGAGCGTGACACAGATACACAGTATTTT. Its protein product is CASGERDTDTQYF.

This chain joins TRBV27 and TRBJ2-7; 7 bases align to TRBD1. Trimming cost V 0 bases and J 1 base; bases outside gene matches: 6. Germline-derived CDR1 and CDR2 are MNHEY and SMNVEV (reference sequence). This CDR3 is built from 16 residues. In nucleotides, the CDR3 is TGTGCCAGCAGTTTATCGATAACAGGGGTTTCCTACGAGCAGTACTTC. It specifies CASSLSITGVSYEQYF.

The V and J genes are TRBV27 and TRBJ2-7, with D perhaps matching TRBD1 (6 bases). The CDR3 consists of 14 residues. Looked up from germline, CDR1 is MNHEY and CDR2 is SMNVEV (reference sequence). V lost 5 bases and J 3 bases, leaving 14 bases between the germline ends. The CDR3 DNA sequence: TGTGCCAGCAGTCCTTGGGACAACAGCTACGAGCAGTACTTC. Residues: CASSPWDNSYEQYF.

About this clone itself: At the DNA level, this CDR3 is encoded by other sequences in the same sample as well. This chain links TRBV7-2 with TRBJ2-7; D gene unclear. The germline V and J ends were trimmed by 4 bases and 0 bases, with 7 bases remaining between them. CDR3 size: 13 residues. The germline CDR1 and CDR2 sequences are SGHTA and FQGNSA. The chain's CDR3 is CASSSSSSYEQYF. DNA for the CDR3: TGTGCCAGCAGCTCTTCTAGCTCCTACGAGCAGTACTTC.

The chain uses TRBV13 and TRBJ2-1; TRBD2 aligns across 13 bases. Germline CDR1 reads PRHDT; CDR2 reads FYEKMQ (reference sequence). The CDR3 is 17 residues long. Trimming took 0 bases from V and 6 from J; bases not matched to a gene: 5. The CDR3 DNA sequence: TGTGCCAGCAGCTTAGGAACTAGCGGGAGGGCTTCCAATGAGCAGTTCTTC. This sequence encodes CASSLGTSGRASNEQFF.